These 13 T cell receptor beta chains were sequenced from one sample in a study of blood T cell repertoires in COVID-19. Profiled with immunoSEQ multiplex PCR; TCRdb holds only in-frame clones, not every one. This sample yields over 200,000 clones, of which around 84% are seen a single time; about 2% belongs to the top ten. The sample was peripheral blood. Every receptor here comes from a man aged 40-49 years who had recovered from COVID-19.

This sequence joins TRBV18 and TRBJ1-2; D gene unclear. The germline CDR1 and CDR2 sequences are KGHSH and LQKENI. With 3 bases removed from V and 7 bases from J, the gap between germline ends came to 9 bases. The CDR3 is 12 amino acids. The CDR3 bases are TGTGCCAGCTCACCTGAGACTTTTGGCTACACCTTC. Protein: CASSPETFGYTF. The entire variable domain, with the rest obtained from reference TRBV18 and TRBJ1-2, is as follows: NAGVMQNPRHLVRRRGQEARLRCSPMKGHSHVYWYRQLPEEGLKFMVYLQKENIIDESGMPKERFSAEFPKEGPSILRIQQVVRGDSAAYFCASSPETFGYTFGSGTRLTVV.

The chain employs TRBV2 and TRBJ1-1; 10 bases align to TRBD1. This CDR3 spans 16 amino acids. Trimming removed 11 bases from V and 6 bases from J; junction bases left unmatched: 18. Germline V gene data show CDR1 as SNHLY and CDR2 as FYNNEI. CDR3 bases: TGTGCCGTCAAGGGGGGACAGGGGCTAGACCCCGCTGAAGCTTTCTTT. It specifies CAVKGGQGLDPAEAFF.

The J gene is TRBJ2-7, the V gene TRBV7-2; weak D call: TRBD1 (6 bases). The CDR3 spans 12 residues. Germline V lookup: CDR1 SGHTA, CDR2 FQGNSA. The V and J ends lost 3 bases and 5 bases respectively, with 8 bases between them. CDR3 in amino acids: CASSLTGHEQYF. The CDR3 nucleotides are TGTGCCAGCAGCTTGACAGGACACGAGCAGTACTTC.

This clone has only one observation. The V gene is TRBV7-2, the J gene TRBJ2-5; weak D call: TRBD2 (6 bases). The CDR3 has 13 amino acids. Germline lookup yields CDR1 SGHTA and CDR2 FQGNSA. The V gene lost 8 bases and the J gene lost 2 bases, with 12 bases spanning the gap. Written as DNA, the CDR3 is TGTGCCAGCGGGAGGTCACGACAAGAGACCCAGTACTTC. Translation: CASGRSRQETQYF.

A single count supports this clone. The chain links TRBV5-1 to TRBJ1-2, with D possibly being TRBD1 (6 bases). The CDR3 has 15 amino acids. V gave up 0 bases and J gave up 4 bases, with 13 bases separating them. Germline V gene data show CDR1 as SGHRS and CDR2 as YFSETQ. CDR3 coding DNA: TGCGCCAGCAGCTTGGACGTCCAGGGGTTCTATGGCTACACCTTC. It translates to CASSLDVQGFYGYTF.

CDR3 sequence: CASSIAHSGQISSYSNQPQHF. In nucleotides, the CDR3 is TGTGCCAGTAGTATCGCTCATTCCGGACAGATATCCTCGTATAGCAATCAGCCCCAGCATTTT. V is TRBV19 and J is TRBJ1-5, with D tentatively TRBD1 (6 bases). V lost 3 bases, J lost 0 bases, and 27 bases lay in between. From germline, CDR1 is LNHDA and CDR2 SQIVND (reference sequence). The CDR3 runs to 21 residues.

The CDR3 DNA reads as TGTGCCAGCAGCTTGCGGGGACAGGGGACGACGCAGTATTTT. Protein product: CASSLRGQGTTQYF. The chain uses TRBV7-2 and TRBJ2-3; 10 nucleotides match TRBD1. The CDR3 is made up of 14 amino acids. Trimming at V came to 3 bases and at J to 9 bases, leaving 6 bases not matched to a gene. Germline V lookup: CDR1 SGHTA, CDR2 FQGNSA.

This clone was seen only once. The chain joins TRBV2 to TRBJ1-6; TRBD1 aligns across 7 bases. The CDR3 is 17 residues long. Germline CDR1 SNHLY, CDR2 FYNNEI. The junction had 12 bases not matched to a gene; V was cut back by 2 bases and J by 8 bases. The CDR3 reads CASSEMGNRGAYSPLHF. The CDR3 nucleotides read TGTGCCAGCAGTGAAATGGGGAACAGGGGAGCTTATTCACCCCTCCACTTT.

The CDR3 bases are TGCGCCAGCAGTAGGCTAACAGGGAACACTGAAGCTTTCTTT. It yields the protein CASSRLTGNTEAFF. The chain is built from TRBV5-1 and TRBJ1-1; D might be TRBD1 (5 bases). Trimming pared 5 bases from V and 1 base from J, leaving 12 bases between. Germline CDR1 and CDR2: SGHRS and YFSETQ. The CDR3 contains 14 residues.

The V and J genes are TRBV11-2 and TRBJ2-3; perhaps TRBD2 as D (6 bases). CDR1 is SGHAT and CDR2 is FQNNGV in the germline V gene. CDR3 size: 16 residues. The ends were cut back, 5 bases at V and 0 bases at J, with 15 bases in the middle. CDR3 sequence: CASSPRGRTSTDTQYF. As DNA, the CDR3 is TGTGCCAGCAGCCCTCGGGGGAGAACTAGCACAGATACGCAGTATTTT.

V usage is TRBV4-1 and J usage is TRBJ2-7; TRBD1 matches at 10 bases. The germline gives CDR1 MGHRA, CDR2 YSYEKL. This CDR3 has 14 amino acids. V lost 7 bases, J lost 1 base, and 4 bases stayed unmatched. CDR3 in DNA: TGCGCCAGCAAGGAGGGACAGGGGTCCTACGAGCAGTACTTC. It is translated as CASKEGQGSYEQYF.

This clone has just one count. This chain joins TRBV6-6 and TRBJ1-5; TRBD1 aligns across 8 bases. V trimming: 6 bases; J trimming: 4 bases; junction bases outside the gene matches: 8. CDR1 and CDR2 (germline): MNHNY, SVGAGI (reference sequence). The CDR3 covers 15 residues. The CDR3 sequence: CASRPWDRPNQPQHF. In DNA form, the CDR3 reads TGTGCCAGCAGACCCTGGGACAGGCCGAATCAGCCCCAGCATTTT.

This clone was found once. The CDR3 here is CASSASGTSGFDTQYF. CDR3 sequence (DNA): TGTGCCAGCAGCGCTTCCGGGACTAGCGGGTTTGATACGCAGTATTTT. The chain is built from TRBV9 and TRBJ2-3; 12 bases agree with TRBD2. The trim removed 3 bases at V and 6 bases at J, leaving 8 bases unmatched. Germline CDR1 reads SGDLS; CDR2 reads YYNGEE. The CDR3 spans 16 residues.